This TCR beta chain was found in a study of blood T cell repertoires in COVID-19. Trimming took 4 bases from V and 3 from J; bases not matched to a gene: 6. Looked up from germline, CDR1 is LGHNT and CDR2 is FRNRAP. The CDR3 runs to 16 residues. Participant reports of clinical history set cohort assignment. Donors of Cohort 3 who recovered were those that had two negative PCRs, clearance, or symptom resolution. Assay used: immunoSEQ multiplex PCR; TCRdb lists only in-frame clones, some missing. Of about 160,000 clones listed, more than 70% are singletons. This receptor was identified in a man between 60 and 75 years old who had recovered from COVID-19. The sequenced material came from PBMCs or T cells enriched from blood (not recorded which). The chain employs TRBV12-5 and TRBJ1-3; 10 bases are shared with TRBD1. CDR3 nucleotides: TGTGCTAGTGGTTCGCTGACAGGGGGCTTTGGAAACACCATATATTTT. Its protein product is CASGSLTGGFGNTIYF.